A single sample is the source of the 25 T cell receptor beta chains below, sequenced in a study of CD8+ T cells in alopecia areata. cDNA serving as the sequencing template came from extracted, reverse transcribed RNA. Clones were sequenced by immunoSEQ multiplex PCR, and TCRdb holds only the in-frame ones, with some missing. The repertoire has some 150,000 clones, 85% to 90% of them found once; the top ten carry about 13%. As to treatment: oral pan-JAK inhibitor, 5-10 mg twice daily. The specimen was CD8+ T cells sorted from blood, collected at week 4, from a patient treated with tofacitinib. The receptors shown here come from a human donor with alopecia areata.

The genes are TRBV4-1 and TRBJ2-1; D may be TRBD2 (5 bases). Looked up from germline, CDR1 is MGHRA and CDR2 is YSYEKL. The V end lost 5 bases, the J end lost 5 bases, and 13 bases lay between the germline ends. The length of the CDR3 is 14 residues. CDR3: CASSVRTRNNEQFF. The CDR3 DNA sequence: TGCGCCAGCAGCGTACGTACTAGAAACAATGAGCAGTTCTTC.

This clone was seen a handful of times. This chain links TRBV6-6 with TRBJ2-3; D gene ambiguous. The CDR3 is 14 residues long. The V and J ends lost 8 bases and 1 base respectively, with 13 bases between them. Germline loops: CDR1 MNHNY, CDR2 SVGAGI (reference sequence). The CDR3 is CASSQLLGTDTQYF. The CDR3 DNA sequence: TGTGCCAGCTCCCAGCTATTAGGCACAGATACGCAGTATTTT.

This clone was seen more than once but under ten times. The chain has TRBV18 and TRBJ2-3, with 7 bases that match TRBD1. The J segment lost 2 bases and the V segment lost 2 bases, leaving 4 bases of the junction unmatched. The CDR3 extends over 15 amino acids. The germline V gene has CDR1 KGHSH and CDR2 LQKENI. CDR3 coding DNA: TGTGCCAGCTCACCATGGGACAGTTCCACAGATACGCAGTATTTT. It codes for CASSPWDSSTDTQYF.

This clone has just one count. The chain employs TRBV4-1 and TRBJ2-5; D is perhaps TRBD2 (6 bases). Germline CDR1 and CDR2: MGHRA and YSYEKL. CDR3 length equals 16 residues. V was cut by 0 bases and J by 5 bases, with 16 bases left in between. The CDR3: CASSQDFAGTGETQYF. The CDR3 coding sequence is TGCGCCAGCAGCCAAGATTTCGCGGGGACGGGGGAGACCCAGTACTTC.

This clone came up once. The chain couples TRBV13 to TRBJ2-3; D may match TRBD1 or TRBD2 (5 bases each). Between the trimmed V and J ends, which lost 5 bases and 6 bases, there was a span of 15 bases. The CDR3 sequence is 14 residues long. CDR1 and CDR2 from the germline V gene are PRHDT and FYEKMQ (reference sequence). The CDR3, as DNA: TGTGCCAGCAGCCCCCGTGAGGGACCCGATACGCAGTATTTT. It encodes CASSPREGPDTQYF.

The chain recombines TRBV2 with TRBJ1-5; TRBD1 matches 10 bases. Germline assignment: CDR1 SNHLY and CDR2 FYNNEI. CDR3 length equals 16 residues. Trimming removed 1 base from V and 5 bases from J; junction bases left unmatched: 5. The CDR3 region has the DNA TGTGCCAGCAGTGAAGTGGGGGGACAGGGGCATCAGCCCCAGCATTTT. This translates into CASSEVGGQGHQPQHF.

CDR3 residues: CASRSWVENEQFF. In nucleotides, the CDR3 is TGTGCCAGCCGATCTTGGGTGGAAAATGAGCAGTTCTTC. The chain combines TRBV27 with TRBJ2-1; D is ambiguous. Germline CDR1 reads MNHEY; CDR2 reads SMNVEV (reference sequence). The CDR3 has 13 residues. V lost 8 bases and J 7 bases, leaving 15 bases between the germline ends.

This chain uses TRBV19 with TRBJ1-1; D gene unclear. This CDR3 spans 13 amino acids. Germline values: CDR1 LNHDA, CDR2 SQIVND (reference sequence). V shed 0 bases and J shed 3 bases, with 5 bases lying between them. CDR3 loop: CASSIDLYTEAFF. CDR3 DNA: TGTGCCAGTAGTATAGATCTGTACACTGAAGCTTTCTTT.

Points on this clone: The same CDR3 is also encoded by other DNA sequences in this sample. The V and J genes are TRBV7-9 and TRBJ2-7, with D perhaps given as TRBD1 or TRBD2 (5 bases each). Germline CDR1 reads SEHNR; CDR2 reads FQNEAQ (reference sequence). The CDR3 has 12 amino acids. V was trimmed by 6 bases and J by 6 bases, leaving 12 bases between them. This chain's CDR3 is CASSLSGSEQYF. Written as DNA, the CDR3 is TGTGCCAGCAGTTTGTCAGGGAGCGAGCAGTACTTC.

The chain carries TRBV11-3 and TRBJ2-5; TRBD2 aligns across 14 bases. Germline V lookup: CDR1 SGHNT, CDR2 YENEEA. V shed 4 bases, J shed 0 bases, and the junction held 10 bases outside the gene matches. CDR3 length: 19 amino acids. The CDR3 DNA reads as TGTGCCAGCAGCTACGACGGGACTAGCGGGAGAGTATACCAAGAGACCCAGTACTTC. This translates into CASSYDGTSGRVYQETQYF. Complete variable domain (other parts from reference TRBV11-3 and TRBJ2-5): EAGVVQSPRYKIIEKKQPVAFWCNPISGHNTLYWYLQNLGQGPELLIRYENEEAVDDSQLPKDRFSAERLKGVDSTLKIQPAELGDSAVYLCASSYDGTSGRVYQETQYFGPGTRLLVL.

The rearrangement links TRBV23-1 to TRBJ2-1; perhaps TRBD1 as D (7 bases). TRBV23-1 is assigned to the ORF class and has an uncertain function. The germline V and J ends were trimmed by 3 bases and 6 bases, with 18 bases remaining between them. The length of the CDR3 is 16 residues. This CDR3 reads CASSHQGGGMFNEQFF. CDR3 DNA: TGCGCCAGCAGTCACCAGGGGGGAGGAATGTTCAATGAGCAGTTCTTC.

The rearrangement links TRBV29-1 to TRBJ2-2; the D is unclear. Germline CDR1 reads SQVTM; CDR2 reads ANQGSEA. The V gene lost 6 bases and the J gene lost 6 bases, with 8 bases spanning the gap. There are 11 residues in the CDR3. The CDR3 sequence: CSVLRAGELFF. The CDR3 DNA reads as TGCAGCGTACTAAGGGCCGGGGAGCTGTTTTTT.

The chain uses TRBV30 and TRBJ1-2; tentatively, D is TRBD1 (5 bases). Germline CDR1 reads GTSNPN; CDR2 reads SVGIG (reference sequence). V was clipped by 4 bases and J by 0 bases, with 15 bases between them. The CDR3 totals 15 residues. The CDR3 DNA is TGTGCCTGGACCCACAGGTTCTTGGCTAACTATGGCTACACCTTC. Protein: CAWTHRFLANYGYTF.

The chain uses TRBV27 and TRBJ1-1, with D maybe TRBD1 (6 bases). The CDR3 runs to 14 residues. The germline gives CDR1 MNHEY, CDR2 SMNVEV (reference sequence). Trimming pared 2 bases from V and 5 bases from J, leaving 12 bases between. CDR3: CASSLRRGGTEAFF. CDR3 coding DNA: TGTGCCAGCAGTTTACGCAGGGGAGGGACTGAAGCTTTCTTT.

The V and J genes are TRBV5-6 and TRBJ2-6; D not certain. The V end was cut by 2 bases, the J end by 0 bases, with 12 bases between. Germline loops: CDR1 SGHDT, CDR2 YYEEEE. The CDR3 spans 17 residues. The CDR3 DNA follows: TGTGCCAGCAGCTTCCGGCCAGCCCACTCTGGGGCCAACGTCCTGACTTTC. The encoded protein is CASSFRPAHSGANVLTF. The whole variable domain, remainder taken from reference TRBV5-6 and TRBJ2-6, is DAGVTQSPTHLIKTRGQQVTLRCSPKSGHDTVSWYQQALGQGPQFIFQYYEEEERQRGNFPDRFSGHQFPNYSSELNVNALLLGDSALYLCASSFRPAHSGANVLTFGAGSRLTVL.

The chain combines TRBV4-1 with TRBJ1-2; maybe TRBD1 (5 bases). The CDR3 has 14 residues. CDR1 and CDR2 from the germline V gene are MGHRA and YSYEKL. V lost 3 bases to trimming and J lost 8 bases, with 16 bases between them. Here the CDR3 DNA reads TGCGCCAGCAGCCATGCAGGGTCGGTACTGGGCTACACCTTC. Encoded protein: CASSHAGSVLGYTF.

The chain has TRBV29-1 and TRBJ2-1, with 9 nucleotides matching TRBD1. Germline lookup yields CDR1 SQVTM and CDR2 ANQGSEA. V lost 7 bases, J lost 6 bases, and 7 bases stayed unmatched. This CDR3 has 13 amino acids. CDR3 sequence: CSAGTGIGNEQFF. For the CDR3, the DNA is TGCAGCGCCGGGACAGGGATTGGCAATGAGCAGTTCTTC.

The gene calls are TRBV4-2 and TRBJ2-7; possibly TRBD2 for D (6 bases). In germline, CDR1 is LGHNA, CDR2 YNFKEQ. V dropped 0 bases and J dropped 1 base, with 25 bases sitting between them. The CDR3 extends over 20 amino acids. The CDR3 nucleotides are TGTGCCAGCAGCCAAGATCGCTTGCGGGCGGGATCTCCTTTATCCTACGAGCAGTACTTC. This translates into CASSQDRLRAGSPLSYEQYF.

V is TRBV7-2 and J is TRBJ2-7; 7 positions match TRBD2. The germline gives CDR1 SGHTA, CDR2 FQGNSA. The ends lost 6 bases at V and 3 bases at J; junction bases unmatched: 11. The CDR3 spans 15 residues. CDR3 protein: CASRNTGGLSYEQYF. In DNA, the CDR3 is TGTGCCAGCAGAAACACCGGGGGGTTGAGCTACGAGCAGTACTTC.

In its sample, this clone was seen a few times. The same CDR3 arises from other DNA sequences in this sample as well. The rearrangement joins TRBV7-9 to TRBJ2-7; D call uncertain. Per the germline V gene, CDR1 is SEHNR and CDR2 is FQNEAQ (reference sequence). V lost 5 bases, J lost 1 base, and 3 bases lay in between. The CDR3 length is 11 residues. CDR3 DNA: TGTGCCAGCAGCCCGTCCTACGAGCAGTACTTC. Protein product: CASSPSYEQYF.

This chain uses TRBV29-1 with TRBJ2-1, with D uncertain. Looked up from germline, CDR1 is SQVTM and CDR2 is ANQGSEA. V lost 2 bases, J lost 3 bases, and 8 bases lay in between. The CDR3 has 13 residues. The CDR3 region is CSVESADYNEQFF. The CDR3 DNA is TGCAGCGTTGAATCGGCAGACTACAATGAGCAGTTCTTC.

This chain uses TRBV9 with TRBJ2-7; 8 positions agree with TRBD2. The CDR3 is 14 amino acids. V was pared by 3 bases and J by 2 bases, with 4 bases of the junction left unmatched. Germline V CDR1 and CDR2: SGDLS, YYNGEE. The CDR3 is CASSAGLAPYEQYF. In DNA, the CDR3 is TGTGCCAGCAGCGCAGGACTAGCCCCCTACGAGCAGTACTTC.

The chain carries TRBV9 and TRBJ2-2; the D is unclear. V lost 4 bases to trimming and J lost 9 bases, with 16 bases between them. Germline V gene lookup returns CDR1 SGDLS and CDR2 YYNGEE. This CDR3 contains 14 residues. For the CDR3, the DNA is TGTGCCAGCAGCCCTAGTCCCAATCCCCGGGAGCTGTTTTTT. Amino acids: CASSPSPNPRELFF.

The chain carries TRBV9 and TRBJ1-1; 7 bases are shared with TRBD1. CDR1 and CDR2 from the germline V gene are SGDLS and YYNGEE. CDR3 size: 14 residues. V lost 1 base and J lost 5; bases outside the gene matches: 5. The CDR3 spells CASSVWDSRTEAFF. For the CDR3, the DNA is TGTGCCAGCAGCGTATGGGACAGTAGGACTGAAGCTTTCTTT.

CDR3 protein: CASSPEGGPLYNEQFF. CDR3 nucleotide sequence: TGTGCCAGCAGCCCGGAGGGGGGACCCCTCTACAATGAGCAGTTCTTC. The V and J genes are TRBV7-9 and TRBJ2-1, with D perhaps assigned TRBD1 or TRBD2 (6 bases each). From germline, CDR1 is SEHNR and CDR2 FQNEAQ (reference sequence). The CDR3 is 16 residues long. Trimming pared 5 bases from V and 3 bases from J, leaving 17 bases between.